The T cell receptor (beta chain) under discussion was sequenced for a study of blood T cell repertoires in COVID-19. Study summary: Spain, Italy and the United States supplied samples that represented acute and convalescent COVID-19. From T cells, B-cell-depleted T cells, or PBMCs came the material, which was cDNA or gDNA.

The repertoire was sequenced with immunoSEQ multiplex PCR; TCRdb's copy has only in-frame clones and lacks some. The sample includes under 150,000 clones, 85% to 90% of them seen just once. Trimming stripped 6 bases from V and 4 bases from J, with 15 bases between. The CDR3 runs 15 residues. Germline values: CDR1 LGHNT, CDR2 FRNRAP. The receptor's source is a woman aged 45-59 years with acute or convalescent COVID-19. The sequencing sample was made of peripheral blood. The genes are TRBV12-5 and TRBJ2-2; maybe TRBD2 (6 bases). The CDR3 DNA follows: TGTGCTAGTGGACCCTGGTTGGGGGGCACCGGGGAGCTGTTTTTT. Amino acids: CASGPWLGGTGELFF.